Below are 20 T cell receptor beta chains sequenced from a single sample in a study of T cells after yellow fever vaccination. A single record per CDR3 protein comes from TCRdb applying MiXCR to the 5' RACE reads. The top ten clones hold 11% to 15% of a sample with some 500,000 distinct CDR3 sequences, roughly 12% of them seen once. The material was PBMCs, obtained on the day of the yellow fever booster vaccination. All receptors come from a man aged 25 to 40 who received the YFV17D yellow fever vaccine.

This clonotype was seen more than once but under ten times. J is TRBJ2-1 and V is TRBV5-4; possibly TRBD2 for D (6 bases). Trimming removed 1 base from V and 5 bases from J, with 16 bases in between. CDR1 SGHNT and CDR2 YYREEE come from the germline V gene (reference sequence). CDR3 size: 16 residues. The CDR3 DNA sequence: TGTGCCAGCAGCTTGAATCAACCGGGAGTAGACAATGAGCAGTTCTTC. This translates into CASSLNQPGVDNEQFF.

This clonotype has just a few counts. Here the CDR3 DNA reads TGTGCCAGTAGAAGTATCAAAATTCTGACAGACACCGGGGAGCTGTTTTTT. Its protein is CASRSIKILTDTGELFF. The chain carries TRBV19 and TRBJ2-2; D is perhaps TRBD1 (5 bases). V lost 6 bases to trimming and J lost 3 bases, with 20 bases between them. Germline V gives CDR1 LNHDA, CDR2 SQIVND (reference sequence). The CDR3 has 17 amino acids.

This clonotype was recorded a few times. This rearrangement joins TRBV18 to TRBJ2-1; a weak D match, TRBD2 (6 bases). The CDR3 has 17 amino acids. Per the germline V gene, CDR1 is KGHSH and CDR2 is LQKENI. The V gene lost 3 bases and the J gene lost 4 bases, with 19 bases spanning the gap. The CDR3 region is CASSPLGGSGLYNEQFF. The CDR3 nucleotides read TGTGCCAGCTCACCGCTCGGGGGATCGGGCTTGTACAATGAGCAGTTCTTC.

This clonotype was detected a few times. CDR3 residues: CASSLEGGQGARTF. CDR3 bases: TGTGCCAGCAGTTTGGAAGGCGGACAGGGGGCGCGTACCTTC. The chain has TRBV12-3 or TRBV12-4 and TRBJ1-2, with 11 bases identical to TRBD1. With V trimmed by 3 bases and J by 14 bases, 11 bases remained unmatched. This CDR3 comprises 14 residues.

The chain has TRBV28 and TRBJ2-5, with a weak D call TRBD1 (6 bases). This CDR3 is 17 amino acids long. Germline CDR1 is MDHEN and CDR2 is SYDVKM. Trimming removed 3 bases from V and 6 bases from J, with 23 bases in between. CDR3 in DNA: TGTGCCAGCAGTTTGGCGCTCCGACAGGCCCCTGGGAAGACCCAGTACTTC. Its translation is CASSLALRQAPGKTQYF.

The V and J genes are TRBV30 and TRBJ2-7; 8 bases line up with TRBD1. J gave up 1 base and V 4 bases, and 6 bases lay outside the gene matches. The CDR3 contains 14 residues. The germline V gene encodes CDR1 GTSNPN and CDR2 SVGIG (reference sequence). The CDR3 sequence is CAWMRWDRSYEQYF. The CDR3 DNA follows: TGTGCCTGGATGCGCTGGGACAGGTCCTACGAGCAGTACTTC.

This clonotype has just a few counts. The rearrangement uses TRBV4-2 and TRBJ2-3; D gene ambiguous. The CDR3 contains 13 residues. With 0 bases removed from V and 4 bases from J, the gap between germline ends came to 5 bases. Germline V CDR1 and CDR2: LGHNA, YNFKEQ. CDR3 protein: CASSQELSDTQYF. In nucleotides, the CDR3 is TGTGCCAGCAGCCAAGAGTTATCAGATACGCAGTATTTT.

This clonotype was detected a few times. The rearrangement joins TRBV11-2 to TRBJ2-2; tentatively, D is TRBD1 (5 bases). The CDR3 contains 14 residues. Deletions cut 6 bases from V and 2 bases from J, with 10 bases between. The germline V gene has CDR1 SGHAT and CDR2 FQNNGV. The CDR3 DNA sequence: TGTGCCAGCAGGAAACAGGTTAACACCGGGGAGCTGTTTTTT. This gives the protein CASRKQVNTGELFF.

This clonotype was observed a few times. CDR3 sequence (DNA): TGCGCCAGCAAGGGGGGGCCAACGAACACCGGGGAGCTGTTTTTT. Protein sequence: CASKGGPTNTGELFF. The chain recombines TRBV5-1 with TRBJ2-2; D may be TRBD2 (7 bases). This CDR3 has 15 amino acids. The V and J ends lost 6 bases and 0 bases respectively, with 12 bases between them. The V gene's germline CDR1 is SGHRS and CDR2 YFSETQ.

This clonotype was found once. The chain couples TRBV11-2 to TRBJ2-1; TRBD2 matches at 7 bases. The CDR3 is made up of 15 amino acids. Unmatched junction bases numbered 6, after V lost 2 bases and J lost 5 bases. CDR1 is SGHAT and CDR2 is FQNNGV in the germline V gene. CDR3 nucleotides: TGTGCCAGCAGCTTAACGGCGGGAGCCGACAATGAGCAGTTCTTC. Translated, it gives CASSLTAGADNEQFF.

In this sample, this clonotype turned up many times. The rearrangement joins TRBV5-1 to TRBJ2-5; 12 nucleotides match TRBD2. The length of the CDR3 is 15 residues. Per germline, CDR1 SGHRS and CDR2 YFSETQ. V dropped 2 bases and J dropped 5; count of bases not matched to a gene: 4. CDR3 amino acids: CASSLLAGGGETQYF. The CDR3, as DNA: TGCGCCAGCAGCTTACTAGCGGGAGGAGGTGAGACCCAGTACTTC.

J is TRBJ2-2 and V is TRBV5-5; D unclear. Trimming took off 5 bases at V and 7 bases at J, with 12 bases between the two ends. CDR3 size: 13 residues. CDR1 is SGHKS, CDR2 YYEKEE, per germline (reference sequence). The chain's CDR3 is CASSGITGGELFF. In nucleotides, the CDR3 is TGTGCCAGCAGTGGTATCACCGGCGGGGAGCTGTTTTTT.

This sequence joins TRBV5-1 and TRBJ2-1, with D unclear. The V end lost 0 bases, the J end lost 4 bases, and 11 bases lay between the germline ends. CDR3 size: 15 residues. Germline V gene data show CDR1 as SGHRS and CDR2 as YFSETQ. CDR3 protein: CASSLGRPGYNEQFF. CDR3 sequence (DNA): TGCGCCAGCAGCTTGGGTCGGCCCGGATACAATGAGCAGTTCTTC.

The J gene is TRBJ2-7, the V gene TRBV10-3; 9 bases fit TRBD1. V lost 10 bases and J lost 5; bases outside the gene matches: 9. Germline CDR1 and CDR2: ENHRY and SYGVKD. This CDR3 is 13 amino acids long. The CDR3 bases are TGTGCCACCGGGACAGGGACTTATGACGAGCAGTACTTC. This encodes CATGTGTYDEQYF.

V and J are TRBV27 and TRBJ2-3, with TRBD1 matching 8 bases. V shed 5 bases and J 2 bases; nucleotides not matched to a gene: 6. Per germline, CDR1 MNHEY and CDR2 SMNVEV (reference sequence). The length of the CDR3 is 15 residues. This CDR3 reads CASSPLDRDTDTQYF. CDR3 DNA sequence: TGTGCCAGCAGTCCCCTGGACAGGGACACAGATACGCAGTATTTT.

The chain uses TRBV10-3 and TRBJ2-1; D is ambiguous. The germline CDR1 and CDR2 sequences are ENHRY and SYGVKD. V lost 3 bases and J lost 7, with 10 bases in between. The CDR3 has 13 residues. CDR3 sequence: CAISDPNKNEQFF. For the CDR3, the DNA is TGTGCCATCAGTGATCCGAACAAAAATGAGCAGTTCTTC.

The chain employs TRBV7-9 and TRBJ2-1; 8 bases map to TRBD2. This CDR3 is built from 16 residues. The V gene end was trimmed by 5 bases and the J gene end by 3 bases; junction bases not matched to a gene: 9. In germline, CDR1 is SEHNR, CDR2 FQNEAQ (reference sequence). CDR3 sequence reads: CASSQTGTRFYNEQFF. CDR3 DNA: TGTGCCAGCAGCCAAACCGGGACTAGATTCTACAATGAGCAGTTCTTC.

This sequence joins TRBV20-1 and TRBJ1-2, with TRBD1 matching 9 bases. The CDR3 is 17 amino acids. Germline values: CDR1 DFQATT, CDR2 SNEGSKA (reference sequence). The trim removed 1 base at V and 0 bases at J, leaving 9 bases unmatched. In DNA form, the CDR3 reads TGCAGTGCTAGAGCCCGGGACAGGGCGAAGGCTAACTATGGCTACACCTTC. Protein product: CSARARDRAKANYGYTF.

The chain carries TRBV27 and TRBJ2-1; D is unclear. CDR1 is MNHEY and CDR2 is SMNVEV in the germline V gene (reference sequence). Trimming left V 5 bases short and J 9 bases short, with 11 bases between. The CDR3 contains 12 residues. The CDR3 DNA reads TGTGCCAGCAGTACCCCCCCGGGTGAGCAGTTCTTC. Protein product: CASSTPPGEQFF.

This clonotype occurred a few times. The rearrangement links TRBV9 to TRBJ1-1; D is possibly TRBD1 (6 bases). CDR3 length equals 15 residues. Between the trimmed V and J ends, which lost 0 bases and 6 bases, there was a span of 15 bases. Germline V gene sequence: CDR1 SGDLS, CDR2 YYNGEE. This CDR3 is CASSVGGGSYAEAFF. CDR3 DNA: TGTGCCAGCAGCGTAGGAGGGGGGTCGTACGCTGAAGCTTTCTTT.